This is a list of T cell receptor beta chains from one sample in a study of T cells in Graves' hyperthyroidism and ophthalmopathy. TCRdb itself ran the multiplex PCR reads through MiXCR, one entry per CDR3 protein. The data contain approximately 380,000 distinct CDR3 sequences, approximately 17% of them singletons. Sequenced: blood. All receptors come from a man between 18 and 35 years old with Graves' ophthalmopathy. The CDR3 runs from the conserved cysteine through the conserved F or W. The D gene is left open where the match is weak. Size is stated for part of the rows, as once, few or many counts, or as a class when the clone is expanded.

>.|.|TRBJ1-1|TRBV6-1
CASSPRSSLGTEAFF
TGTGCCAGCAGCCCAAGGTCCTCCCTGGGCACTGAAGCTTTCTTT
>few|.|TRBJ2-2|TRBV6-1
CASREQGKDTGELFF
TGTGCCAGCAGGGAGCAAGGGAAAGACACCGGGGAGCTGTTTTTT
>.|.|TRBJ1-1|TRBV20-1
CSAREGSWGTEAFF
TGCAGTGCTAGAGAGGGGAGTTGGGGCACTGAAGCTTTCTTT
>many|TRBD2|TRBJ2-7|TRBV20-1
CSARGAGGPSSYEQYF
TGCAGTGCTAGAGGAGCGGGGGGCCCGAGCTCCTACGAGCAGTACTTC
>.|.|TRBJ2-2|TRBV2
CASTGRAGELFF
TGTGCCAGCACCGGGCGCGCCGGGGAGCTGTTTTTT
>few|.|TRBJ2-1|TRBV12-3/TRBV12-4
CASSLVDNEQFF
TGTGCCAGCAGTTTGGTGGACAATGAGCAGTTCTTC
>many|.|TRBJ2-5|TRBV2
CASSGQWETQYF
TGTGCCAGCTCAGGACAGTGGGAGACCCAGTACTTC
>many|.|TRBJ1-1|TRBV7-9
CASSLVGTGAFF
TGTGCCAGCAGCTTAGTTGGGACTGGTGCTTTCTTT
>many|.|TRBJ1-5|TRBV10-3
CAISDGLSNQPQHF
TGTGCCATCAGTGACGGGTTGAGCAATCAGCCCCAGCATTTT
>many|.|TRBJ2-5|TRBV20-1
CSAREGGRETQYF
TGCAGTGCTAGAGAAGGGGGGAGGGAGACCCAGTACTTC
>.|.|TRBJ2-2|TRBV19
CASSPPGIPNGELFF
TGTGCCAGTAGTCCCCCGGGAATCCCCAACGGGGAGCTGTTTTTT
>.|.|TRBJ1-4|TRBV15
CATSRGGSWEKLFF
TGTGCCACCAGCAGAGGTGGTTCTTGGGAAAAACTGTTTTTT
>many|.|TRBJ2-1|TRBV9
CASSVGQGDNEQFF
TGTGCCAGCAGCGTAGGTCAAGGGGACAATGAGCAGTTCTTC
>many|.|TRBJ1-3|TRBV6-5
CASSYSQGSGNTIYF
TGTGCCAGCAGTTACTCGCAGGGCTCTGGAAACACCATATATTTT
>many|TRBD1|TRBJ1-1|TRBV27
CASSLSGQGITEAFF
TGTGCCAGCAGTTTATCTGGACAGGGGATCACTGAAGCTTTCTTT
>few|TRBD2|TRBJ2-1|TRBV11-2
CASSLDGLAGGHNEQFF
TGTGCCAGCAGCTTAGACGGACTAGCGGGGGGGCACAATGAGCAGTTCTTC
>few|.|TRBJ1-1|TRBV5-8
CASSLRAIEAFF
TGTGCCAGCAGCTTGCGGGCAATCGAAGCTTTCTTT
>few|.|TRBJ2-3|TRBV6-1
CASSPRVRTSTDTQYF
TGTGCCAGCAGTCCCCGGGTGAGGACTAGCACAGATACGCAGTATTTT
>.|.|TRBJ2-2|TRBV9
CASSAQFAGELFF
TGTGCCAGCAGCGCCCAGTTTGCCGGGGAGCTGTTTTTT
>many|.|TRBJ1-2|TRBV28
CASSSTQGGYTF
TGTGCCAGCAGTTCGACACAGGGTGGCTACACCTTC
>.|TRBD1|TRBJ2-7|TRBV27
CASSLFSSDRAREQYF
TGTGCCAGCAGTTTATTTTCATCGGACAGGGCGAGGGAGCAGTACTTC
>many|TRBD2|TRBJ2-1|TRBV20-1
CSAGGGLAGARYNEQFF
TGCAGTGCTGGGGGGGGACTAGCGGGGGCCCGATACAATGAGCAGTTCTTC
>.|.|TRBJ2-1|TRBV6-1
CASSEHRRNEQFF
TGTGCCAGCAGTGAACACAGGCGGAATGAGCAGTTCTTC
>few|.|TRBJ2-3|TRBV27
CASSSTLSTDTQYF
TGTGCCAGCAGTTCCACTCTTAGCACAGATACGCAGTATTTT
>many|.|TRBJ1-4|TRBV27
CASRLGGSVEKLFF
TGTGCCAGCAGGCTTGGGGGGTCGGTGGAAAAACTGTTTTTT